This TCR beta chain stems from a study of T cell responses to AZD1222 COVID-19 vaccine. Across the study: Second doses that came at about 4 or about 12 weeks were put together.

Clones were sequenced by immunoSEQ multiplex PCR, and TCRdb holds only the in-frame ones, with some missing. This table has some 85,000 clones, 75% to 90% appearing once. Germline loops: CDR1 MNHEY, CDR2 SVGAGI. V shed 2 bases and J shed 6 bases, with 17 bases lying between them. This CDR3 spans 15 amino acids. The study, taken as a whole, reports: With two AZD1222 doses given, Spike-specific TCR breadth and depth both rose.

Remarks on this clone: What it binds is unknown.

Specimen: peripheral blood, collected on day 0 of AZD1222 vaccination. This clonotype was obtained from an adult in good health. The rearrangement uses TRBV6-5 and TRBJ2-7; no definite D call. The DNA for the CDR3 is TGTGCCAGCAGTTACCCTTCTAAAGGACGGGCCGAGCAGTACTTC. Translation: CASSYPSKGRAEQYF.